This T cell receptor (beta chain) was observed in a study of CD8 T cells in Susac syndrome. V was clipped by 6 bases and J by 8 bases; unmatched bases: 7. This CDR3 comprises 14 residues. Random hexamers were used to reverse transcribe the RNA input (about 0.45 to 1 ug). TCRdb reanalysed the immunoSEQ multiplex PCR reads using MiXCR and keeps one entry per CDR3 protein. The top ten hold 0.2% to 0.3% of the sample, which has roughly 80,000 distinct CDR3 sequences, roughly 94% seen once. Sequencing of TCR beta drew on CD8+ and CD4+ T cells from blood. The clonotype was recovered from a human donor in good health. Sequences were obtained from CD8+ T cells from PBMCs. The rearrangement uses TRBV12-3 or TRBV12-4 and TRBJ1-6; 7 nucleotides line up with TRBD1. The DNA for the CDR3 is TGTGCCAGCAGCCCGACAGGGTACGATTCACCCCTCCACTTT. It is translated as CASSPTGYDSPLHF.